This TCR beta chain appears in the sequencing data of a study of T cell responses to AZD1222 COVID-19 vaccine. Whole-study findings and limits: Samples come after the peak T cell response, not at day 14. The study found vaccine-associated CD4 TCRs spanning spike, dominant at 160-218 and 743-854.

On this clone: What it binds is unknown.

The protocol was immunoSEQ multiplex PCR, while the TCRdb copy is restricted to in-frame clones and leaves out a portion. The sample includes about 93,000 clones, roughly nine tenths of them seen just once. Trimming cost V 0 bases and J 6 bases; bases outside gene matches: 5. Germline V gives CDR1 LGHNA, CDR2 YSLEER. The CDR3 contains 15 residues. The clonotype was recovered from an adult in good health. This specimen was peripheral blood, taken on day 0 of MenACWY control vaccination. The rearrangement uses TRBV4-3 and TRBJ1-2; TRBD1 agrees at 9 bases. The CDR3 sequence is CASSQDLRTGDGYTF. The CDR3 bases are TGCGCCAGCAGCCAAGATCTGAGGACAGGGGATGGCTACACCTTC.